Shown below are 29 T cell receptor beta chains from a single sample sequenced in a study of long-term antiretroviral therapy in people with HIV. Investigators performed immunoSEQ version v3.0 at survey level. This table comes from immunoSEQ multiplex PCR, and its TCRdb copy is limited to in-frame clones, with some not included. The sample holds tens of thousands of clones, around 93% seen once. This specimen was unsorted PBMCs, taken about 7.4 years after starting antiretroviral therapy. These receptors were taken from a man in his forties or fifties with HIV.

The chain recombines TRBV2 with TRBJ2-7; D may correspond to TRBD1 or TRBD2 (5 bases each). CDR1 and CDR2 (germline): SNHLY, FYNNEI. V lost 5 bases and J lost 2, with 13 bases in between. This CDR3 is built from 14 residues. This CDR3 reads CASSNPGATYEQYF. Written as DNA, the CDR3 is TGTGCCAGCAGTAACCCCGGGGCCACCTACGAGCAGTACTTC.

This clone occurred a few times. V and J are TRBV7-7 and TRBJ1-5; 7 positions match TRBD1. CDR3 length: 14 amino acids. V shed 6 bases, J shed 10 bases, and the junction held 12 bases outside the gene matches. Germline V lookup: CDR1 SSHAT, CDR2 FNYEAQ (reference sequence). The CDR3 loop reads CASRATGQGDPQHF. The CDR3 DNA reads as TGTGCCAGCAGGGCGACGGGGCAGGGGGATCCCCAGCATTTT.

The CDR3 DNA is TGTGCCAGCAGCGTGCCGGGGGGCGCTAGCGGGGGGAGTAACACCGGGGAGCTGTTTTTT. Its translation is CASSVPGGASGGSNTGELFF. V and J are TRBV9 and TRBJ2-2; 11 nucleotides line up with TRBD2. CDR1 and CDR2 (germline): SGDLS, YYNGEE. This CDR3 comprises 20 residues. Trimming at V came to 2 bases and at J to 2 bases, leaving 14 bases not matched to a gene. The full variable domain, completed using reference TRBV9 and TRBJ2-2, is DSGVTQTPKHLITATGQRVTLRCSPRSGDLSVYWYQQSLDQGLQFLIQYYNGEERAKGNILERFSAQQFPDLHSELNLSSLELGDSALYFCASSVPGGASGGSNTGELFFGEGSRLTVL.

The chain links TRBV30 to TRBJ1-5, with D perhaps TRBD1 (5 bases). The CDR3 contains 14 residues. V was cut by 2 bases and J by 5 bases, with 13 bases left in between. Germline loops: CDR1 GTSNPN, CDR2 SVGIG (reference sequence). CDR3 DNA sequence: TGTGCCTGGAGTCCAAAGGGGCCCGATCAGCCCCAGCATTTT. Translating gives CAWSPKGPDQPQHF.

The V and J genes are TRBV7-8 and TRBJ1-1; D might be TRBD1 (5 bases). The V gene lost 1 base and the J gene lost 3 bases, with 12 bases spanning the gap. From germline, CDR1 is SGHVS and CDR2 FQNEAQ. This CDR3 comprises 15 residues. In nucleotides, the CDR3 is TGTGCCAGCAGCTTAGGCCAGGGATGGGACACTGAAGCTTTCTTT. Protein: CASSLGQGWDTEAFF.

V gene TRBV27 combines with J gene TRBJ2-3, with D unresolved. Per germline, CDR1 MNHEY and CDR2 SMNVEV (reference sequence). This CDR3 region has 15 residues. V lost 3 bases to trimming and J lost 4 bases, with 14 bases between them. CDR3 nucleotide sequence: TGTGCCAGCAGTTTTATAAGGGTTGCGGCAGATACGCAGTATTTT. Its protein product is CASSFIRVAADTQYF.

This chain links TRBV28 with TRBJ1-5; TRBD1 matches 9 bases. Germline V gives CDR1 MDHEN, CDR2 SYDVKM. Trimming cost V 0 bases and J 0 bases; bases outside gene matches: 6. The CDR3 loop spans 18 amino acids. CDR3 nucleotides: TGTGCCAGCAGTTTATGGGGACAGGGAGGCTATAGCAATCAGCCCCAGCATTTT. Translated: CASSLWGQGGYSNQPQHF.

This clone was seen just once. J is TRBJ2-4 and V is TRBV7-2, with D unclear. Germline V CDR1 and CDR2: SGHTA, FQGNSA. Trimming removed 3 bases at V and 7 bases at J, with 7 bases between. This CDR3 spans 12 amino acids. The CDR3 DNA reads as TGTGCCAGCAGCTTCGGTGGGAACATTCAGTACTTC. It specifies CASSFGGNIQYF. The entire variable domain, with the rest obtained from reference TRBV7-2 and TRBJ2-4, is as follows: GAGVSQSPSNKVTEKGKDVELRCDPISGHTALYWYRQSLGQGLEFLIYFQGNSAPDKSGLPSDRFSAERTGGSVSTLTIQRTQQEDSAVYLCASSFGGNIQYFGAGTRLSVL.

This clone has a single count. This chain connects TRBV6-1 to TRBJ1-5; 7 nucleotides align to TRBD1. Germline trimming cut 4 bases from V and 2 bases from J; bases unmatched to any gene: 11. Germline CDR1 and CDR2: MNHNS and SASEGT. This CDR3 spans 17 amino acids. The CDR3 sequence: CASSGADRERGNQPQHF. The CDR3, as DNA: TGTGCCAGCAGTGGGGCCGACAGGGAGAGGGGCAATCAGCCCCAGCATTTT.

This chain uses TRBV2 with TRBJ1-2; 7 nucleotides agree with TRBD1. Unmatched junction bases numbered 4, after V lost 4 bases and J lost 2 bases. This CDR3 has 14 amino acids. Germline V CDR1 and CDR2: SNHLY, FYNNEI. The CDR3 DNA follows: TGTGCCAGCAGTGCGGTGACAGGGAACTATGGCTACACCTTC. It codes for CASSAVTGNYGYTF.

V and J are TRBV10-1 and TRBJ1-5; D gene ambiguous. Between the trimmed V and J ends, which lost 6 bases and 0 bases, there was a span of 6 bases. CDR3 size: 13 residues. The germline V gene encodes CDR1 WNHNN and CDR2 SYGVQD (reference sequence). CDR3 loop: CASRDYSNQPQHF. The CDR3 DNA is TGCGCCAGCAGAGATTATAGCAATCAGCCCCAGCATTTT.

This chain uses TRBV5-4 with TRBJ2-7; no reliable D call. Trimming removed 3 bases at V and 3 bases at J, with 10 bases between. CDR1 SGHNT and CDR2 YYREEE come from the germline V gene (reference sequence). This CDR3 spans 13 amino acids. CDR3 nucleotides: TGTGCCAGCAGCTCCGGCGACGGCTACGAGCAGTACTTC. It translates to CASSSGDGYEQYF. The full variable domain, in which reference TRBV5-4 and TRBJ2-7 provide the parts outside the CDR3, is ETGVTQSPTHLIKTRGQQVTLRCSSQSGHNTVSWYQQALGQGPQFIFQYYREEENGRGNFPPRFSGLQFPNYSSELNVNALELDDSALYLCASSSGDGYEQYFGPGTRLTVT.

This chain links TRBV6-5 with TRBJ1-1; 7 nucleotides line up with TRBD1. CDR3 length equals 14 residues. Germline CDR1 and CDR2: MNHEY and SVGAGI. V was clipped by 6 bases and J by 11 bases; unmatched bases: 15. The CDR3 is CASSPDRLIKGAFF. In DNA, the CDR3 is TGTGCCAGCAGCCCGGACAGGCTAATCAAGGGGGCTTTCTTT.

This rearrangement joins TRBV28 to TRBJ2-7; the match to TRBD1 covers 9 bases. Per germline, CDR1 MDHEN and CDR2 SYDVKM. V gave up 6 bases and J gave up 3 bases; unmatched junction bases: 3. The CDR3 consists of 13 residues. CDR3 in amino acids: CASSDRGIYEQYF. Here the CDR3 DNA reads TGTGCCAGCAGCGACAGGGGGATCTACGAGCAGTACTTC.

The rearrangement joins TRBV5-1 to TRBJ2-4; tentatively, D is TRBD1 (6 bases). CDR1 and CDR2 from the germline V gene are SGHRS and YFSETQ. This CDR3 has 15 amino acids. V was shortened by 4 bases and J by 2 bases, with 13 bases between the two germline ends. The CDR3 sequence is CASSSPTGSKNIQYF. The CDR3 DNA sequence: TGCGCCAGCAGCAGCCCCACAGGGTCCAAAAACATTCAGTACTTC.

This clone appeared once. The chain recombines TRBV9 with TRBJ1-4; maybe TRBD1 (5 bases). V lost 0 bases and J lost 4, with 7 bases in between. Germline values: CDR1 SGDLS, CDR2 YYNGEE. The CDR3 has 14 amino acids. The CDR3: CASSVGDLNEKLFF. As DNA, the CDR3 is TGTGCCAGCAGCGTAGGGGACCTTAATGAAAAACTGTTTTTT.

V and J are TRBV2 and TRBJ2-3; TRBD2 matches 8 bases. This CDR3 has 14 amino acids. Trimming at V came to 7 bases and at J to 7 bases, leaving 10 bases not matched to a gene. Germline V gene lookup returns CDR1 SNHLY and CDR2 FYNNEI. In nucleotides, the CDR3 is TGTGCCAGCAAGTATCGTAGCGGGGAAAATACGCAGTATTTT. This gives the protein CASKYRSGENTQYF. The entire variable domain, with the rest obtained from reference TRBV2 and TRBJ2-3, is as follows: EPEVTQTPSHQVTQMGQEVILRCVPISNHLYFYWYRQILGQKVEFLVSFYNNEISEKSEIFDDQFSVERPDGSNFTLKIRSTKLEDSAMYFCASKYRSGENTQYFGPGTRLTVL.

This chain links TRBV2 with TRBJ2-3; D call uncertain. Germline CDR1 is SNHLY and CDR2 is FYNNEI. The CDR3 contains 14 residues. Trimming took off 0 bases at V and 2 bases at J, with 6 bases between the two ends. The CDR3 reads CASSEAKNTDTQYF. The CDR3 coding sequence is TGTGCCAGCAGTGAAGCCAAGAACACAGATACGCAGTATTTT.

This sequence joins TRBV9 and TRBJ2-3; tentative D call: TRBD1 (6 bases). There are 15 residues in the CDR3. Germline V CDR1 and CDR2: SGDLS, YYNGEE. The V end lost 4 bases, the J end lost 2 bases, and 14 bases lay between the germline ends. The CDR3 region is CASSPRQVYTDTQYF. DNA for the CDR3: TGTGCCAGCAGCCCTCGACAGGTATACACAGATACGCAGTATTTT.

This rearrangement joins TRBV7-9 to TRBJ2-2; no definite D call. The CDR3 runs 12 residues. Trimming shortened V by 1 base and J by 6 bases, and 3 bases separated the two germline ends. The V gene's germline CDR1 is SEHNR and CDR2 FQNEAQ (reference sequence). CDR3 residues: CASSLGAGELFF. As DNA, the CDR3 is TGTGCCAGCAGCTTAGGGGCCGGGGAGCTGTTTTTT. Using reference TRBV7-9 and TRBJ2-2 for the parts outside the CDR3, the full variable domain is DTGVSQNPRHKITKRGQNVTFRCDPISEHNRLYWYRQTLGQGPEFLTYFQNEAQLEKSRLLSDRFSAERPKGSFSTLEIQRTEQGDSAMYLCASSLGAGELFFGEGSRLTVL.

V and J are TRBV9 and TRBJ2-1; D may match TRBD1 or TRBD2 (5 bases each). Trimming took off 2 bases at V and 5 bases at J, with 11 bases between the two ends. Germline CDR1 SGDLS, CDR2 YYNGEE. This CDR3 spans 14 amino acids. CDR3 coding DNA: TGTGCCAGCAGCGTTGGGGGTAGCAACAATGAGCAGTTCTTC. This encodes CASSVGGSNNEQFF.

The chain is built from TRBV19 and TRBJ2-1; 8 nucleotides agree with TRBD2. The CDR3 spans 15 residues. Trimming cost V 6 bases and J 3 bases; bases outside gene matches: 7. In germline, CDR1 is LNHDA, CDR2 SQIVND (reference sequence). The DNA for the CDR3 is TGTGCCAGTAGCCCCCCGGGAGGGCTCTACAATGAGCAGTTCTTC. Translation gives CASSPPGGLYNEQFF.

The rearrangement uses TRBV25-1 and TRBJ1-2; D is ambiguous. The CDR3 sequence is 12 residues long. V lost 5 bases and J lost 8, with 12 bases in between. Germline V gene sequence: CDR1 MGHDK, CDR2 SYGVNS. The CDR3 bases are TGTGCCAGCAGTCCCGGACCGGTGGGCTACACCTTC. This gives the protein CASSPGPVGYTF.

The V and J genes are TRBV28 and TRBJ2-7, with 11 bases matching TRBD2. V lost 3 bases and J lost 6; bases outside the gene matches: 10. From germline, CDR1 is MDHEN and CDR2 SYDVKM. This CDR3 region has 16 residues. In DNA form, the CDR3 reads TGTGCCAGCAGTTTTCCACGACTAGCGGGGTCTCCCGAGCAGTACTTC. Translating gives CASSFPRLAGSPEQYF.

V usage is TRBV7-8 and J usage is TRBJ2-1; 7 bases are a match to TRBD2. The CDR3 is 13 residues long. Germline-derived CDR1 and CDR2 are SGHVS and FQNEAQ. Germline trimming cut 4 bases from V and 7 bases from J; bases unmatched to any gene: 4. CDR3 sequence reads: CASSWGGDNEQFF. The CDR3 region has the DNA TGTGCCAGCAGCTGGGGGGGTGATAATGAGCAGTTCTTC. The variable domain in full, with the rest retrieved from reference TRBV7-8 and TRBJ2-1, is GAGVSQSPRYKVAKRGQDVALRCDPISGHVSLFWYQQALGQGPEFLTYFQNEAQLDKSGLPSDRFFAERPEGSVSTLKIQRTQQEDSAVYLCASSWGGDNEQFFGPGTRLTVL.

The rearrangement joins TRBV5-4 to TRBJ2-3; 10 nucleotides match TRBD2. The trim removed 1 base at V and 6 bases at J, leaving 8 bases unmatched. CDR1 is SGHNT, CDR2 YYREEE, per germline (reference sequence). This CDR3 spans 16 amino acids. The CDR3 loop reads CASSLNIAGGLDTQYF. The CDR3, as DNA: TGTGCCAGCAGCTTGAATATAGCGGGGGGTCTCGATACGCAGTATTTT.

This chain connects TRBV6-5 to TRBJ2-7; TRBD2 might be the D (5 bases). CDR1 is MNHEY and CDR2 is SVGAGI in the germline V gene. Trimming removed 10 bases from V and 6 bases from J, with 10 bases in between. The CDR3 totals 10 residues. The CDR3 loop reads CATGEFEQYF. CDR3 DNA sequence: TGTGCCACCGGGGAGTTCGAGCAGTACTTC.

The CDR3 region has the DNA TGTGCCAGCAGCCTCCAGGCGGCTCGCAATCAGCCCCAGCATTTT. It translates to CASSLQAARNQPQHF. J is TRBJ1-5 and V is TRBV5-6, with D unclear. The CDR3 has 15 residues. Germline CDR1 and CDR2: SGHDT and YYEEEE. The germline V and J ends were trimmed by 4 bases and 2 bases, with 13 bases remaining between them.

The chain links TRBV25-1 to TRBJ2-3; D may be TRBD1 or TRBD2 (5 bases each). Germline CDR1 is MGHDK and CDR2 is SYGVNS. CDR3 length: 13 amino acids. V gave up 6 bases and J gave up 2 bases, with 9 bases separating them. CDR3 loop: CASRVGATDTQYF. CDR3 coding DNA: TGTGCCAGCAGAGTCGGGGCCACAGATACGCAGTATTTT.